This TCR beta chain was recovered during a study of shared clonotypes between healthy human individuals. General study points: Measured sharing among donors was expected to vary with sequencing depth. A reduction in generation probabilities was seen for non-shared clonotypes relative to those shared by all four donors. Compared with memory subsets, naive subsets generally had larger estimated richness.

A remark on this clone: The antigen remains undetermined.

Libraries were prepared by immunoSEQ multiplex PCR; TCRdb keeps only in-frame clonotypes and omits some of them. The sample lists roughly 850,000 clones; around 96% were seen once. This CDR3 contains 12 residues. CDR1 PRHDT and CDR2 FYEKMQ come from the germline V gene (reference sequence). Between the trimmed V and J ends, which lost 0 bases and 9 bases, there was a span of 9 bases. Naive CD8 cells lacked CD45RO, underwent positive selection for CCR7 and left out terminally differentiated effector memory CD45RA+ cells. V usage is TRBV13 and J usage is TRBJ2-7; D might be TRBD2 (5 bases). Input material: naive CD8+ T cells sorted from blood. This TCR derives from a man aged 25 to 45 in good health. Written as DNA, the CDR3 is TGTGCCAGCAGCTTAGGCGGGATGGGGCAGTACTTC. It encodes CASSLGGMGQYF.